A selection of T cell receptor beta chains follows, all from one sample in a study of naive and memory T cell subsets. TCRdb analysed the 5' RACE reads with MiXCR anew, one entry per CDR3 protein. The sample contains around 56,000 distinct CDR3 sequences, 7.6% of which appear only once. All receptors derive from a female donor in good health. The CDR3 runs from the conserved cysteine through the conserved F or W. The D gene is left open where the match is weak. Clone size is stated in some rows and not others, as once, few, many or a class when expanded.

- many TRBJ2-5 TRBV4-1 TGCGCCAGCAGCCAAGACGGGGCCGGAGAGACCCAGTACTTC CASSQDGAGETQYF
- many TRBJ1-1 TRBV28 TGTGCCAGCAGCCGAGGACCTTTTTCGGCTTTCTTT CASSRGPFSAFF
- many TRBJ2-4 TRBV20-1 TGCAGTGCCTCCAAGCGTACAGGACTAGCCAAAAACATTCAGTACTTC CSASKRTGLAKNIQYF
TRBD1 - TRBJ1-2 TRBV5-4 TGTGCCAGCAGCTTTGGGACAGCCGAGTATGGCTACACCTTC CASSFGTAEYGYTF
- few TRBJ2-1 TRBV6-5 TGTGCCAGCAGTTACAACGGGGGCACCAGGAATGAGCAGTTCTTC CASSYNGGTRNEQFF
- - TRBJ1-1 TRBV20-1 TGCAGTGCTAAAAGGACAGCTATGAACACTGAAGCTTTCTTT CSAKRTAMNTEAFF
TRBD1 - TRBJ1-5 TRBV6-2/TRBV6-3 TGTGCCAGCGGCGGATTGGAGGGACAGGGGCTCTTCTATAGCAATCAGCCCCAGCATTTT CASGGLEGQGLFYSNQPQHF
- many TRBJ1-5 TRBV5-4 TGTGCCAGCAGCTTGGTTCCCGGGGGCAATCAGCCCCAGCATTTT CASSLVPGGNQPQHF
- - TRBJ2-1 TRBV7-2 TGTGCCAGCAGCCGACGAGCCAATGAGCAGTTCTTC CASSRRANEQFF
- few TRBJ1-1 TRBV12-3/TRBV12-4 TGTGCCAGCAGTTTAATCAGGATGAACACTGAAGCTTTCTTT CASSLIRMNTEAFF
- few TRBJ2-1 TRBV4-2 TGTGCCAGCAGCCAAGGATGGGCCAGGGGATCGTCCTACAATGAGCAGTTCTTC CASSQGWARGSSYNEQFF
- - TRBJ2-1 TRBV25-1 TGTGCCAGCAGTGAATCCTGGGTCGCGTTCTTC CASSESWVAFF
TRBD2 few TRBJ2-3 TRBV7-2 TGTGCCAGCAGCCCGGGACTACTTAGCACAGATACGCAGTATTTT CASSPGLLSTDTQYF
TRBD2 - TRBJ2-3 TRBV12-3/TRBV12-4 TGTGCCAGCAGTCCCTCGGGAGCGGGGGGAGTCGGGACGCAGTATTTT CASSPSGAGGVGTQYF
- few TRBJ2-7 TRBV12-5 TGTGCTAGTGGTTTGGCCCATATTCACTACGAGCAGTACTTC CASGLAHIHYEQYF
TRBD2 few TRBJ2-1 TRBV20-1 TGCAGTGCTAGAGGGGTCTTCGCGGGGGGGATAGTAGATGAGCAGTTCTTC CSARGVFAGGIVDEQFF
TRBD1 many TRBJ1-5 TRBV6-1 TGTGCCAGCAGGTGGGACAGGGCAAGCAATCAGCCCCAGCATTTT CASRWDRASNQPQHF
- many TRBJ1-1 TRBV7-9 TGTGCCAGCAGCTTACTGATACAGGGCCCTTGGGCTGAAGCTTTCTTT CASSLLIQGPWAEAFF
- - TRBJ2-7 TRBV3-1 TGTGCCAGCAGCCAGGGACCTTCCCACGAGCAGTACTTC CASSQGPSHEQYF
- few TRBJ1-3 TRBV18 TGTGCCAGCTCACCGTACTTACAGGACCCTATCTCTGGAAACACCATATATTTT CASSPYLQDPISGNTIYF
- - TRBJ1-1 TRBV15 TGTGCCACCAGCAGAGATGGGAAAACTGAAGCTTTCTTT CATSRDGKTEAFF
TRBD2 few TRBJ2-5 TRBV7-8 TGTGCCAGCAGCTACATGAGCCTCTCCCTTAGCGGGGGACAGACCCAGTACTTC CASSYMSLSLSGGQTQYF
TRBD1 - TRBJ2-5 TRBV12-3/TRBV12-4 TGTGCCAGCAGTTTAGCGCCAGGGGGCGAGGAGACCCAGTACTTC CASSLAPGGEETQYF
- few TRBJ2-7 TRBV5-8 TGTGCCAGCAGCTTGCTCTTGAATGGGGAGCAGTACTTC CASSLLLNGEQYF
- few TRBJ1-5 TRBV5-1 TGCGCCAGCAGCCTCGGACAGAATCAGCCCCAGCATTTT CASSLGQNQPQHF
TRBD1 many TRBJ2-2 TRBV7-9 TGTGCCAGCAGCGGACAGGGACAGATTACCGGGGAGCTGTTTTTT CASSGQGQITGELFF
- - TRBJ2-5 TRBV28 TGTGCCAGCTGGGGTACGATCGGAGAGACCCAGTACTTC CASWGTIGETQYF
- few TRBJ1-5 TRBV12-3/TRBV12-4 TGTGCCAGCAGTCTCAATCAGCCCCAGCATTTT CASSLNQPQHF
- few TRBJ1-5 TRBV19 TGTGCCAGTAGTCGTACAAGGACAGGCAATCAGCCCCAGCATTTT CASSRTRTGNQPQHF